The T cell receptor (beta chain) described here comes from a study of blood T cell repertoires in COVID-19. About the research overall: Nucleic acid was either cDNA or gDNA, and it came from T cells, B-cell-depleted T cells, or PBMCs.

The method was immunoSEQ multiplex PCR; TCRdb's version includes in-frame clones alone and lacks a portion of them. The sample shows some 67,000 clones, nearly 80% of them seen only once. Germline V lookup: CDR1 MNHEY, CDR2 SVGEGT. Trimming took 5 bases from V and 2 from J, leaving 13 bases between them. The CDR3 has 15 amino acids. J is TRBJ1-5 and V is TRBV6-2 or TRBV6-3; D is unclear. The TCR originated in a woman in her sixties with acute or convalescent COVID-19. The sample comprised peripheral blood. The DNA of the CDR3 is TGTGCCAGCAGTCATAGGAGGGTAGGCAATCAGCCCCAGCATTTT. Translating it yields CASSHRRVGNQPQHF.